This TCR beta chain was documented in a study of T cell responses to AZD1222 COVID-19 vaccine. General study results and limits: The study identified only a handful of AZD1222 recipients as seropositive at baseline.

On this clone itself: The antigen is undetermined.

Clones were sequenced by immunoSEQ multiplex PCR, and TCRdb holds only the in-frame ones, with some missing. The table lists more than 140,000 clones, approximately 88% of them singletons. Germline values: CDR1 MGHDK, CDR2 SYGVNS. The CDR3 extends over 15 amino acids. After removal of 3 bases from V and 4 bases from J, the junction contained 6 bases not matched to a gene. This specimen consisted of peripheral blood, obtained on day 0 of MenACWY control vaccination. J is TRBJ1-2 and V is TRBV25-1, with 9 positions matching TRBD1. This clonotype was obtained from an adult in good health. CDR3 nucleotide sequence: TGTGCCAGCAGTGACGAAACAGGGGGCCTCTATGGCTACACCTTC. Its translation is CASSDETGGLYGYTF.